The 32 T cell receptor beta chains below all came from one sample that was sequenced in a study of cytomegalovirus exposure and HLA in healthy donors. The PCR was carried out with 60 Vbeta primers and 13 Jbeta primers. Sequenced by immunoSEQ multiplex PCR; TCRdb stores in-frame clones only, minus some. The sample lists about 160,000 clones; roughly 81% were seen once. Input material: PBMCs. These receptors were taken from a woman in her forties or fifties in good health and CMV-seronegative.

The V gene is TRBV19, the J gene TRBJ2-1; 12 bases are shared with TRBD2. Germline CDR1 LNHDA, CDR2 SQIVND (reference sequence). The CDR3 runs to 16 residues. J was trimmed by 5 bases and V by 4 bases; bases with no gene match: 6. The CDR3 is CASSRLAGGHDNEQFF. The CDR3 DNA sequence: TGTGCCAGTAGTAGGCTAGCGGGGGGGCACGACAATGAGCAGTTCTTC.

The chain combines TRBV15 with TRBJ2-5; 9 bases line up with TRBD1. Germline V CDR1 and CDR2: LNHNV, YYDKDF (reference sequence). Germline trimming cut 1 base from V and 5 bases from J; bases unmatched to any gene: 5. This CDR3 spans 15 amino acids. DNA for the CDR3: TGTGCCACCAGCAGAGTGGGACAGGGTGGCGAGACCCAGTACTTC. Protein product: CATSRVGQGGETQYF. Variable domain in full (rest from reference TRBV15 and TRBJ2-5): DAMVIQNPRYQVTQFGKPVTLSCSQTLNHNVMYWYQQKSSQAPKLLFHYYDKDFNNEADTPDNFQSRRPNTSFCFLDIRSPGLGDTAMYLCATSRVGQGGETQYFGPGTRLLVL.

The chain combines TRBV6-6 with TRBJ1-2, with 9 bases matching TRBD1. Germline V gene lookup returns CDR1 MNHNY and CDR2 SVGAGI (reference sequence). The length of the CDR3 is 13 residues. Trimming cost V 7 bases and J 6 bases; bases outside gene matches: 6. CDR3 in amino acids: CASNPGQGDGYTF. The CDR3 bases are TGTGCCAGCAATCCGGGACAGGGTGATGGCTACACCTTC.

The chain links TRBV7-2 to TRBJ2-2; 8 bases fit TRBD1. Losses at the gene ends were 6 bases for V and 8 bases for J; bases not matched to a gene: 11. From germline, CDR1 is SGHTA and CDR2 FQGNSA. The CDR3 extends over 15 amino acids. CDR3 sequence: CASSAGQGAWGELFF. The CDR3 DNA reads as TGTGCCAGCAGTGCGGGGCAGGGGGCTTGGGGGGAGCTGTTTTTT.

The chain employs TRBV18 and TRBJ1-6; 7 bases align to TRBD1. Losses at the gene ends were 4 bases for V and 6 bases for J; bases not matched to a gene: 15. The CDR3 covers 18 residues. The germline V gene has CDR1 KGHSH and CDR2 LQKENI. The chain's CDR3 is CASSLRTGAQFSNSPLHF. CDR3 DNA sequence: TGTGCCAGCTCACTAAGGACAGGTGCCCAATTCAGTAATTCACCCCTCCACTTT.

The chain couples TRBV2 to TRBJ2-5; D remains ambiguous. The J call could be wrong; TRBJ2-7 is a better fit for the DNA end. The CDR3 contains 13 residues. Per germline, CDR1 SNHLY and CDR2 FYNNEI. CDR3 sequence: CASSYLDVHEQYF. DNA for the CDR3: TGTGCCAGCAGTTACCTTGATGTCCACGAGCAGTACTTC.

The CDR3 region has the DNA TGTGCCAGCAGCCCAATGCGGGACAGGGATGGCTACACCTTC. Translation gives CASSPMRDRDGYTF. The chain couples TRBV7-9 to TRBJ1-2; 9 bases match TRBD1. V shed 5 bases and J 6 bases; nucleotides not matched to a gene: 7. The CDR3 has 14 residues. Germline-derived CDR1 and CDR2 are SEHNR and FQNEAQ (reference sequence).

The rearrangement uses TRBV7-8 and TRBJ2-7; 9 positions agree with TRBD1. V dropped 0 bases and J dropped 1; count of bases not matched to a gene: 4. The CDR3 contains 16 residues. Germline CDR1 is SGHVS and CDR2 is FQNEAQ. The CDR3 region is CASSLALTGGSYEQYF. CDR3 bases: TGTGCCAGCAGCTTAGCACTGACAGGGGGTTCCTACGAGCAGTACTTC.

A remark on this clone: An end of the junction does not agree with germline; a read error may underlie this. V usage is TRBV7-9 and J usage is TRBJ2-7, with TRBD2 as a possible D gene (6 bases). CDR1 and CDR2 from the germline V gene are SEHNR and FQNEAQ (reference sequence). This CDR3 has 12 residues. The DNA for the CDR3 is TGTTCCAGCAGCTTAGGAGGGAGCGAGCAGTACTTC. Protein: CSSSLGGSEQYF.

The CDR3 is CASSPCKDRGSYEQYF. The DNA for the CDR3 is TGTGCCAGCAGCCCATGCAAGGACCGGGGGTCCTACGAGCAGTACTTC. The chain recombines TRBV11-3 with TRBJ2-7; D might be TRBD2 (6 bases). The CDR3 length is 16 residues. Trimming took 5 bases from V and 1 from J, leaving 18 bases between them. Germline CDR1 and CDR2: SGHNT and YENEEA.

V is TRBV19 and J is TRBJ2-1; TRBD2 matches at 12 bases. Germline V CDR1 and CDR2: LNHDA, SQIVND (reference sequence). This CDR3 spans 15 amino acids. Unmatched junction bases numbered 5, after V lost 4 bases and J lost 7 bases. CDR3 DNA sequence: TGTGCCAGTAGTAGGACTAGCGGGGAGACGAATGAGCAGTTCTTC. Its translation is CASSRTSGETNEQFF.

This chain connects TRBV7-9 to TRBJ1-2, with 11 bases aligning to TRBD1. The CDR3 loop spans 13 amino acids. The ends lost 6 bases at V and 7 bases at J; junction bases unmatched: 4. Germline V gives CDR1 SEHNR, CDR2 FQNEAQ (reference sequence). The CDR3, as DNA: TGTGCCAGCAGACGGGACAGGGGGTCTGGCTACACCTTC. Translated, it gives CASRRDRGSGYTF.

The CDR3 region is CASSQRSGEKLFF. The CDR3 bases are TGTGCCAGCAGTCAGAGGTCGGGTGAAAAACTGTTTTTT. The V gene is TRBV27, the J gene TRBJ1-4; D remains ambiguous. The CDR3 runs to 13 residues. CDR1 MNHEY and CDR2 SMNVEV come from the germline V gene (reference sequence). V was trimmed by 5 bases and J by 7 bases, leaving 11 bases between them.

The genes are TRBV29-1 and TRBJ2-3; no reliable D call. The CDR3 loop spans 14 amino acids. Trimming removed 6 bases at V and 4 bases at J, with 17 bases between. CDR1 is SQVTM, CDR2 ANQGSEA, per germline. The CDR3 DNA is TGCAGCGTCAGACACGGATCCCTCGCAGATACGCAGTATTTT. Residues: CSVRHGSLADTQYF.

The V and J genes are TRBV19 and TRBJ1-2; D is unclear. V was trimmed by 10 bases and J by 10 bases, leaving 22 bases between them. Germline V gene sequence: CDR1 LNHDA, CDR2 SQIVND (reference sequence). The CDR3 length is 13 residues. This chain's CDR3 is CANPAGSKVNYTF. The CDR3 DNA reads TGTGCCAACCCAGCGGGGAGCAAGGTAAACTACACCTTC.

This chain uses TRBV7-2 with TRBJ2-5, with D possibly matching TRBD1 (6 bases). The DNA matches TRBJ2-7 better at its end, which makes the J call doubtful. The CDR3 runs 15 residues. Germline CDR1 SGHTA, CDR2 FQGNSA. The CDR3 coding sequence is TGTGCCAGCAGCTTAGTAGCAGGGGTTTCCTACGAGCAGTACTTC. Its protein product is CASSLVAGVSYEQYF.

The CDR3 loop reads CASSFEPRLAGGPIDTQYF. DNA for the CDR3: TGTGCCAGCAGTTTTGAACCGAGACTAGCGGGAGGGCCGATAGATACGCAGTATTTT. The chain carries TRBV27 and TRBJ2-3, with 14 bases identical to TRBD2. The CDR3 consists of 19 residues. Germline V gives CDR1 MNHEY, CDR2 SMNVEV (reference sequence). Losses at the gene ends were 3 bases for V and 5 bases for J; bases not matched to a gene: 13.

The gene calls are TRBV18 and TRBJ1-1, with 7 bases matching TRBD1. The trim removed 6 bases at V and 6 bases at J, leaving 4 bases unmatched. The CDR3 is 12 amino acids. CDR1 KGHSH and CDR2 LQKENI come from the germline V gene. The CDR3 reads CASSLDRAEAFF. DNA of the CDR3: TGTGCCAGCTCCCTTGACAGGGCTGAAGCTTTCTTT.

CDR3 nucleotides: TGTGCCAGCAGCTTCCAAGCTTCCGAGCAGTACTTC. This codes for CASSFQASEQYF. This rearrangement joins TRBV5-6 to TRBJ2-7; unclear D gene. In germline, CDR1 is SGHDT, CDR2 YYEEEE. The CDR3 has 12 amino acids. Trimming cost V 2 bases and J 6 bases, with 9 bases left between them.

The CDR3 loop is CASSQVDDSKREGRETQYF. DNA of the CDR3: TGCGCCAGCAGTCAAGTTGACGATAGCAAGCGGGAGGGCCGAGAGACCCAGTACTTC. The chain carries TRBV10-1 and TRBJ2-5; 10 positions match TRBD2. The V gene end was trimmed by 5 bases and the J gene end by 4 bases; junction bases not matched to a gene: 19. The CDR3 totals 19 residues. Germline lookup yields CDR1 WNHNN and CDR2 SYGVQD (reference sequence).

This chain links TRBV19 with TRBJ2-5, with 7 bases identical to TRBD2. This CDR3 comprises 16 residues. Unmatched junction bases numbered 10, after V lost 3 bases and J lost 3 bases. Germline values: CDR1 LNHDA, CDR2 SQIVND (reference sequence). The CDR3 reads CASSILNRAGEETQYF. The CDR3, as DNA: TGTGCCAGTAGTATTCTGAATAGGGCGGGGGAAGAGACCCAGTACTTC.

The chain recombines TRBV4-3 with TRBJ2-5; TRBD2 aligns across 10 bases. Trimming cost V 0 bases and J 1 base; bases outside gene matches: 11. The CDR3 extends over 19 amino acids. CDR1 and CDR2 from the germline V gene are LGHNA and YSLEER. The chain's CDR3 is CASSQDLGTSEIRQETQYF. CDR3 nucleotide sequence: TGCGCCAGCAGCCAAGATCTCGGGACTAGCGAAATCCGCCAAGAGACCCAGTACTTC.

The CDR3 coding sequence is TGTGCCAGTAGTATAGTTGGAGACTCCTACGAGCAGTACTTC. It codes for CASSIVGDSYEQYF. The genes are TRBV19 and TRBJ2-7; no reliable D call. Germline assignment: CDR1 LNHDA and CDR2 SQIVND (reference sequence). The V and J ends lost 1 base and 0 bases respectively, with 7 bases between them. The CDR3 is made up of 14 amino acids.

V is TRBV10-1 and J is TRBJ1-1; D call uncertain. The V end lost 6 bases, the J end lost 4 bases, and 15 bases lay between the germline ends. The V gene's germline CDR1 is WNHNN and CDR2 SYGVQD (reference sequence). The CDR3 spans 14 residues. The CDR3 coding sequence is TGCGCCAGCAGCCCCTCGGGTATGGGCACTGAAGCTTTCTTT. This sequence encodes CASSPSGMGTEAFF.

V gene TRBV15 combines with J gene TRBJ2-7; 7 bases are a match to TRBD1. The length of the CDR3 is 18 residues. Germline values: CDR1 LNHNV, CDR2 YYDKDF (reference sequence). The trim removed 0 bases at V and 4 bases at J, leaving 15 bases unmatched. The CDR3 nucleotides read TGTGCCACCAGCAGAGACCCGGACCACAGGGGCAAAGGGTACGAGCAGTACTTC. Its translation is CATSRDPDHRGKGYEQYF.

This clone was found once. V gene TRBV9 combines with J gene TRBJ2-1; 8 positions match TRBD1. Germline V CDR1 and CDR2: SGDLS, YYNGEE. V lost 4 bases to trimming and J lost 7 bases; unmatched junction nucleotides: 10. The CDR3 covers 15 residues. CDR3 nucleotides: TGTGCCAGCAGCCCACGTCCGCAGGGGGCAAATGAGCAGTTCTTC. This gives the protein CASSPRPQGANEQFF.

This chain links TRBV9 with TRBJ2-1; 9 bases are a match to TRBD2. Unmatched junction bases numbered 5, after V lost 0 bases and J lost 4 bases. Germline-derived CDR1 and CDR2 are SGDLS and YYNGEE. The CDR3 totals 16 residues. This CDR3 is CASSVEASGIYNEQFF. In DNA, the CDR3 is TGTGCCAGCAGCGTAGAAGCTAGCGGGATTTACAATGAGCAGTTCTTC. The full variable domain, rest sourced from reference TRBV9 and TRBJ2-1, is DSGVTQTPKHLITATGQRVTLRCSPRSGDLSVYWYQQSLDQGLQFLIQYYNGEERAKGNILERFSAQQFPDLHSELNLSSLELGDSALYFCASSVEASGIYNEQFFGPGTRLTVL.

V and J are TRBV28 and TRBJ2-2; tentative D call: TRBD1 (5 bases). Germline CDR1 MDHEN, CDR2 SYDVKM. Trimming took off 3 bases at V and 4 bases at J, with 15 bases between the two ends. The CDR3 consists of 16 residues. In nucleotides, the CDR3 is TGTGCCAGCAGTTTTGTGGGGCAGGGTGTCACCGGGGAGCTGTTTTTT. Translation: CASSFVGQGVTGELFF.

The V gene is TRBV10-3, the J gene TRBJ1-4, with 7 bases lining up with TRBD1. CDR1 and CDR2 (germline): ENHRY, SYGVKD. V dropped 4 bases and J dropped 8; count of bases not matched to a gene: 1. This CDR3 spans 12 amino acids. The CDR3 sequence is CAISGTGEKLFF. CDR3 DNA sequence: TGTGCCATCAGTGGGACAGGCGAAAAACTGTTTTTT.

This rearrangement joins TRBV11-2 to TRBJ1-2; 10 nucleotides line up with TRBD1. Trimming took 1 base from V and 4 from J; bases not matched to a gene: 9. The V gene's germline CDR1 is SGHAT and CDR2 FQNNGV. The CDR3 contains 17 residues. CDR3 in DNA: TGTGCCAGCAGCTTAGCCAGGGGGACAGGGGCTTTCTATGGCTACACCTTC. Amino acid sequence: CASSLARGTGAFYGYTF.

J is TRBJ1-2 and V is TRBV6-4; unclear D gene. Germline CDR1 MRHNA, CDR2 SNTAGT. V was trimmed by 3 bases and J by 2 bases, leaving 13 bases between them. The length of the CDR3 is 15 residues. CDR3 region: CASSEGSAPNYGYTF. The CDR3 DNA reads as TGTGCCAGCAGTGAGGGCTCAGCTCCCAACTATGGCTACACCTTC.

V and J are TRBV29-1 and TRBJ2-3; 8 nucleotides align to TRBD1. Per the germline V gene, CDR1 is SQVTM and CDR2 is ANQGSEA. With V trimmed by 6 bases and J by 2 bases, 7 bases remained unmatched. The length of the CDR3 is 14 residues. The CDR3 region is CSVNRQGNTDTQYF. The CDR3 DNA is TGCAGCGTCAATCGACAGGGGAACACAGATACGCAGTATTTT.